The following is a T cell receptor beta chain sequence with its context. No cognate antigen has been identified for it. Per-base qualities were not stored, and no clone one base away is much larger. The data belong to a study of blood T cell repertoires in COVID-19 (dated by TCRdb to 2020 to 2021). With respect to the entire study: Samples covering the acute and convalescent phases of COVID-19 were provided by collaborators in the United States, Italy and Spain. The material from the prospective study consisted of cDNA or gDNA derived from T cells, B-cell-depleted T cells, or PBMCs. Subjects who had been exposed to COVID-19, were actively infected with it, or had recovered from it provided the deeply sampled blood TCRbeta repertoires that made up the dataset. The repertoires were made available in a free public database intended to serve as a resource for research on the immune response to SARS-CoV-2. Samples came from the ongoing ImmuneRACE study (first 160 participants) plus 1,254 subjects from 6 global collaborators. A de-identified subject ID, COVID-19 status, age in years and sex were almost always included in the sample metadata. Where available, HLA class I and class II types were obtained from metadata supplied by the sample provider rather than from assay-based typing. Broad study findings and their caveats: How much clinical and demographic metadata was included differed by source and by participant, and the metadata was provided uncurated.

The immunoSEQ Assay, a bias-controlled multiplex PCR, was used to amplify TCRbeta CDR3 regions from genomic DNA. Regarding the original processing steps: Within the assay, amplification of reference gene primers was used to estimate how many nucleated cells each sample contained. To quantify the absolute abundance of each unique TCRbeta CDR3 rearrangement, sequence reads were collapsed and filtered. For each sample, productive Simpson clonality was calculated as the square root of Simpson's diversity index across productive rearrangements. Here the immuneACCESS table is served through TCRdb, limited to in-frame sequences with V and J called. Missing clones are a known gap in these copies; in checked studies unresolved V genes cover under half, and the rest lacks a known reason. V, J and clone size derive from that table, while D and trimming were established from the DNA sequence. This sample comprises some 150,000 clones, around 85% of them detected only once. The leading ten clones occupy about a tenth of the sample.

The germline V gene provides CDR1 KGHDR and CDR2 SFDVKD. For this chain, trimming is 3 bases at the V end and 3 bases at the J end, and the number of junction bases without a gene match is 3. There are 15 amino acids in the CDR3, from cysteine to phenylalanine inclusive. The kept DNA is CDR3 alone, 45 bases in frame from the first base. One collaborating source in Seattle enrolled patients while the patients were actively infected and followed the patients over time throughout the course of disease. Each collaborating institution followed its own protocols to collect whole blood in K2EDTA tubes. For TCRbeta analysis, collaborators shipped samples as frozen whole blood, isolated PBMCs, or DNA extracted from either of those sample types.

The rearrangement joined TRBV24-1 to TRBJ1-4; TRBD1 aligns with 7 central bases. This clonotype was obtained from a woman aged 60-70 years with COVID-19, enrolled during active disease. Sequencing was done on a sample of peripheral blood. The CDR3 protein is CATSDTGQPNEKLFF. Here is the DNA: TGTGCCACCAGTGATACGGGACAGCCTAATGAAAAACTGTTTTTT.